What follows are 10 T cell receptor beta chains derived from one specimen sequenced in a study of blood T cells in healthy people across ages. With a J-beta primer mix and a sample-barcoded 5' primer, a second PCR ran roughly 6 to 11 cycles. Each CDR3 protein is one row after TCRdb ran MiXCR on the 5' RACE reads. The sample holds around 2 million distinct CDR3 sequences; roughly two fifths are singletons and the top ten take roughly 24%. Sequencing used blood. These receptors were taken from a human donor in good health.

This clonotype was found a few times. This may be a read error: a much more frequent sequence differs by one nucleotide. The chain is built from TRBV7-2 and TRBJ1-3; possible D gene TRBD1, 5 bases. The V end lost 5 bases, the J end lost 7 bases, and 18 bases lay between the germline ends. CDR3 length equals 15 residues. Germline assignment: CDR1 SGHTA and CDR2 FQGNSA. CDR3 protein: CASSAGRVKGNTIYF. The CDR3 nucleotides are TGTGCCAGCAGCGCGGGCAGGGTGAAGGGGAACACCATATATTTT.

The rearrangement joins TRBV12-3 or TRBV12-4 to TRBJ2-7, with TRBD1 identical over 9 bases. There are 15 residues in the CDR3. The V and J ends lost 4 bases and 6 bases, in that order; junction bases with no gene match: 10. The CDR3 reads CASSYTTGGASEQYF. The CDR3 bases are TGTGCCAGCAGTTACACTACAGGGGGCGCGTCCGAGCAGTACTTC.

The sample holds one count of this clonotype. V and J are TRBV20-1 and TRBJ2-3; the match to TRBD1 covers 10 bases. The junction had 2 bases not matched to a gene; V was cut back by 2 bases and J by 3 bases. This CDR3 comprises 14 residues. Germline CDR1 DFQATT, CDR2 SNEGSKA (reference sequence). CDR3 protein: CSARTGQGTDTQYF. DNA of the CDR3: TGCAGTGCTAGAACGGGACAGGGGACAGATACGCAGTATTTT.

The chain combines TRBV10-3 with TRBJ2-1; D uncertain. V lost 4 bases to trimming and J lost 5 bases, with 15 bases between them. Germline assignment: CDR1 ENHRY and CDR2 SYGVKD. CDR3 size: 15 residues. The CDR3 coding sequence is TGTGCCATCAGTGGGCAAGGTAACCGGGACAATGAGCAGTTCTTC. Translation gives CAISGQGNRDNEQFF.

The chain has TRBV12-3 or TRBV12-4 and TRBJ2-3; a weak D match, TRBD1 (5 bases). This CDR3 comprises 14 residues. V shed 3 bases and J shed 6 bases, with 13 bases lying between them. The CDR3 here is CASSFRVLTDTQYF. CDR3 bases: TGTGCCAGCAGTTTCAGGGTCCTGACGGATACGCAGTATTTT.

V is TRBV9 and J is TRBJ1-2; D not resolved. Trimming took 6 bases from V and 1 from J, leaving 19 bases between them. The CDR3 is made up of 16 amino acids. The V gene's germline CDR1 is SGDLS and CDR2 YYNGEE. The CDR3 bases are TGTGCCAGCAAACCTGACGGAGGCGACCTTAACTATGGCTACACCTTC. As protein: CASKPDGGDLNYGYTF.

This clonotype was detected a few times. The chain joins TRBV5-1 to TRBJ1-1; D is uncertain. CDR1 SGHRS and CDR2 YFSETQ come from the germline V gene. Between the trimmed V and J ends, which lost 4 bases and 7 bases, there was a span of 11 bases. CDR3 length equals 12 residues. The CDR3 loop is CASSVVGNEAFF. The CDR3 coding sequence is TGCGCCAGCAGCGTCGTCGGGAATGAAGCTTTCTTT.

The chain employs TRBV6-1 and TRBJ2-3, with TRBD2 as a possible D gene (5 bases). CDR1 is MNHNS and CDR2 is SASEGT in the germline V gene. Trimming pared 8 bases from V and 0 bases from J, leaving 18 bases between. The CDR3 loop spans 16 amino acids. DNA of the CDR3: TGTGCCAGCGGACGTTCACGGGGTAGGAGCACAGATACGCAGTATTTT. Its translation: CASGRSRGRSTDTQYF.

The chain recombines TRBV2 with TRBJ2-7; D not resolved. V was trimmed by 4 bases and J by 10 bases, leaving 17 bases between them. The CDR3 is made up of 13 amino acids. CDR1 is SNHLY, CDR2 FYNNEI, per germline. The CDR3 DNA follows: TGTGCCAGCAGTGGACCGCAGGTTTCCCTTCAGTACTTC. It codes for CASSGPQVSLQYF.

This sequence joins TRBV12-3 or TRBV12-4 and TRBJ2-1; TRBD2 is a possible D gene (5 bases). V lost 3 bases to trimming and J lost 5 bases, with 17 bases between them. The CDR3 contains 16 residues. CDR3 bases: TGTGCCAGCAGTTTTTTGAAACTCCTGCGGGACAATGAGCAGTTCTTC. Its translation: CASSFLKLLRDNEQFF.